This T cell receptor beta chain originates from a study of cytomegalovirus exposure and HLA in healthy donors. TCRdb's table, derived via immunoSEQ multiplex PCR, lists solely in-frame clones and lacks some. The sample has 150,000 to 200,000 clones, about 82% seen once. Donors came from a validation cohort of about 110 subjects, distinct from the first 666-subject cohort. With V trimmed by 6 bases and J by 1 base, 5 bases remained unmatched. The CDR3 spans 15 residues. Per the germline V gene, CDR1 is MRHNA and CDR2 is SNTAGT. Note on this clone: Its cognate antigen is unknown.

Whole-study findings and limits: Researchers counted around 180 TCR beta chains as cytomegalovirus-associated. In vitro experiments confirmed that a few CMV-associated chains were specific for CMV antigens. Diagnosis of cytomegalovirus status made by the classifier reportedly showed high specificity and sensitivity.

This TCR came from a woman aged 18-29 years in good health and CMV-seronegative. The sample was PBMCs. The chain uses TRBV6-4 and TRBJ2-1; 8 nucleotides agree with TRBD1. For the CDR3, the DNA is TGTGCCAGCAGCCTCCAGGGGGCGTCCTACAATGAGCAGTTCTTC. Protein product: CASSLQGASYNEQFF.